Shown below are 4 T cell receptor beta chains from a single sample sequenced in a study of T cells expressing NK-cell markers. TCRdb reprocessed the 5' RACE reads; each CDR3 protein has one entry and no DNA is given. Its clone listing holds a few hundred thousand distinct CDR3 sequences. Sequencing was done on a sample of blood T cells: a sorted CD56 or NKG2C T cell subset, CD4+ or CD8+ T cells, or bulk PBMC T cells (not recorded which). These receptors all stem from a man aged 18 to 30 in good health.

The chain has TRBV28 and TRBJ1-5; TCRdb calls TRBD1, which cannot be checked without DNA. CDR1 and CDR2 from the germline V gene are MDHEN and SYDVKM. The CDR3 sequence is 14 residues long. CDR3 sequence: CASSYQTGGEPQHF.

The rearrangement uses TRBV20-1 and TRBJ1-2; TCRdb's D call of TRBD1 is untestable without DNA. There are 15 residues in the CDR3. Germline CDR1 and CDR2: DFQATT and SNEGSKA (reference sequence). The CDR3 here is CSARDGLEGNYGYTF.

The chain employs TRBV29-1 and TRBJ1-1; TCRdb lists TRBD1, though no DNA is available to test this call. CDR1 and CDR2 (germline): SQVTM, ANQGSEA. CDR3 length equals 12 residues. The CDR3: CSVGQGFTEAFF.

The V and J genes are TRBV3-1 and TRBJ2-7; TCRdb picks TRBD1, but there is no DNA to check that call. In germline, CDR1 is LGHDT, CDR2 YNNKEL (reference sequence). The CDR3 has 15 amino acids. The CDR3 spells CASSQVYGDDYEQYF.